Included here is one T cell receptor (beta chain) sequence, with context. The germline gives CDR1 ENHRY, CDR2 SYGVKD. The V gene lost 5 bases and the J gene lost 0 bases, with 10 bases spanning the gap. This CDR3 is built from 14 residues. The entry originates in a study of shared clonotypes between healthy human individuals. TCRdb keeps only in-frame clones here, not all; method: immunoSEQ multiplex PCR. The data contain approximately 2.4 million clones, more than 90% of them singletons. Sequencing was done on a sample of naive CD4+ T cells sorted from blood. Noted subset: CD45RA+ positively selected. The chain has TRBV10-3 and TRBJ1-1; D might be TRBD1 (5 bases). The sequence came from a man between 18 and 35 years old in good health. The CDR3 DNA sequence: TGTGCCATCAGTAAGACAGCGATGAACACTGAAGCTTTCTTT. It is translated as CAISKTAMNTEAFF.